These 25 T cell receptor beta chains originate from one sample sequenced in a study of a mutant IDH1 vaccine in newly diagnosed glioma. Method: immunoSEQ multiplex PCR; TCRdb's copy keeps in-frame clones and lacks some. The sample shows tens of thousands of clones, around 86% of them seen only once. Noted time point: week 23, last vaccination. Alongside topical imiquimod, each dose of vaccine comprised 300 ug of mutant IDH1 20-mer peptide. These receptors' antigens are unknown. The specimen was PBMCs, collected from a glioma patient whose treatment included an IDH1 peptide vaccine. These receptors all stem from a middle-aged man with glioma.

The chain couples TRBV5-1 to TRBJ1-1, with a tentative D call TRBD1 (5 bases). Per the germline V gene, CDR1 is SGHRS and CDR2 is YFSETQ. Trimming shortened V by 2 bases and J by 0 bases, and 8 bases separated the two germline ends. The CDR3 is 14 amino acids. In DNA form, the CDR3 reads TGCGCCAGCAGCTTCAGACAGATGAACACTGAAGCTTTCTTT. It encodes CASSFRQMNTEAFF. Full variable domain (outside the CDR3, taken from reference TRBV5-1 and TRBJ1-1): KAGVTQTPRYLIKTRGQQVTLSCSPISGHRSVSWYQQTPGQGLQFLFEYFSETQRNKGNFPGRFSGRQFSNSRSEMNVSTLELGDSALYLCASSFRQMNTEAFFGQGTRLTVV.

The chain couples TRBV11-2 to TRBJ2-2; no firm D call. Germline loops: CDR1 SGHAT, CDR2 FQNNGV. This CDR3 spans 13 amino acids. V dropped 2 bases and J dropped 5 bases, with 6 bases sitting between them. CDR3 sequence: CASSLRRTGELFF. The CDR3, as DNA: TGTGCCAGCAGCTTACGAAGGACCGGGGAGCTGTTTTTT. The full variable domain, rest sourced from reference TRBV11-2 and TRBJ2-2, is EAGVAQSPRYKIIEKRQSVAFWCNPISGHATLYWYQQILGQGPKLLIQFQNNGVVDDSQLPKDRFSAERLKGVDSTLKIQPAKLEDSAVYLCASSLRRTGELFFGEGSRLTVL.

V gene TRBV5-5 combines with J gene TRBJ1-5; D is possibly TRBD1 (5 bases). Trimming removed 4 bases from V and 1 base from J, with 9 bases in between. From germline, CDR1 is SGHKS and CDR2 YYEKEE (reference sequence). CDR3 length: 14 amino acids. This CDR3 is CASSRGGSNQPQHF. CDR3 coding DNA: TGTGCCAGCAGCCGGGGGGGGAGCAATCAGCCCCAGCATTTT.

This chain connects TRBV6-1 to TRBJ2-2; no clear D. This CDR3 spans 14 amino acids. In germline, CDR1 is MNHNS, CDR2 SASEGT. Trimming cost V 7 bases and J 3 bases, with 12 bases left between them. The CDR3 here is CASMYRIYTGELFF. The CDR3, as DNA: TGTGCCAGCATGTACCGCATCTACACCGGGGAGCTGTTTTTT.

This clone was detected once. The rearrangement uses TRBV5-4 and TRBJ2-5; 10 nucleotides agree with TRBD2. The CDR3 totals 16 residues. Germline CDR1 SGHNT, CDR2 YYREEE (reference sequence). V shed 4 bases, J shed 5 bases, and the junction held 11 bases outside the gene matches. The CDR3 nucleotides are TGTGCCAGCAGCCCAGCGCTAGCGGGAGTATTTGAGACCCAGTACTTC. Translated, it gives CASSPALAGVFETQYF.

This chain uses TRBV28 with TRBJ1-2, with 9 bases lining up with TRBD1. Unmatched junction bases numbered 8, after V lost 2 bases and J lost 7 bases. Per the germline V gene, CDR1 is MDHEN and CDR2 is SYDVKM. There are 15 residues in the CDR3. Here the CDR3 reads CASSLRDRVKGGYTF. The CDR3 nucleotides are TGTGCCAGCAGTTTAAGGGACAGGGTAAAAGGTGGCTACACCTTC.

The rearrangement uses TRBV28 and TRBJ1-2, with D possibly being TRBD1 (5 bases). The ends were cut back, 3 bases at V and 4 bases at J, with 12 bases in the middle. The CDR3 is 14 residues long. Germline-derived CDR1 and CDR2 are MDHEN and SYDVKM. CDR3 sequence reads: CASSFVTALYGYTF. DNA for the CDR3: TGTGCCAGCAGTTTCGTGACAGCCCTCTATGGCTACACCTTC.

In DNA form, the CDR3 reads TGTGCCAGCAGTTACTCGATCAATTTGGGGACCGGGGAGCTGTTTTTT. This translates into CASSYSINLGTGELFF. The gene calls are TRBV6-5 and TRBJ2-2; D remains unclear. Trimming took 0 bases from V and 5 from J, leaving 13 bases between them. The CDR3 sequence is 16 residues long. Germline V lookup: CDR1 MNHEY, CDR2 SVGAGI.

CDR3 residues: CASSIPYRDHSYEQYF. DNA for the CDR3: TGTGCCAGCAGCATCCCCTACAGGGATCACTCCTACGAGCAGTACTTC. The chain has TRBV21-1 and TRBJ2-7; the table's D call TRBD1 went unverified against the DNA. TRBV21-1 is listed as a pseudogene. The CDR3 is 16 amino acids.

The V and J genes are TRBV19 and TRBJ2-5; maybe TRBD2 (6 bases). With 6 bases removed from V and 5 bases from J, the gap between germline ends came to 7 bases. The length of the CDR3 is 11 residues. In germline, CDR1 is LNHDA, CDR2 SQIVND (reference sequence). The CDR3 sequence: CASSSGETQYF. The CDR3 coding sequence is TGTGCCAGTAGCAGCGGGGAGACCCAGTACTTC.

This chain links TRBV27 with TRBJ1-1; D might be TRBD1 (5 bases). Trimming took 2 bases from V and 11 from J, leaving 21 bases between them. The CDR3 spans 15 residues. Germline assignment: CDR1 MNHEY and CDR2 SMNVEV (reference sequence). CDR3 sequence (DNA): TGTGCCAGCAGTTTAATTCTTGGGGGTCAGGGTGCCGCTTTCTTT. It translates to CASSLILGGQGAAFF.

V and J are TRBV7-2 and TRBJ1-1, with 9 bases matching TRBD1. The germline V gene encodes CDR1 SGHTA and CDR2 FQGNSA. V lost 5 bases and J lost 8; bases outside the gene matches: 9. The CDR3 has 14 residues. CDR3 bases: TGTGCCAGCAGCATCGGGACAGGGAGGACGGAAGCTTTCTTT. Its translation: CASSIGTGRTEAFF.

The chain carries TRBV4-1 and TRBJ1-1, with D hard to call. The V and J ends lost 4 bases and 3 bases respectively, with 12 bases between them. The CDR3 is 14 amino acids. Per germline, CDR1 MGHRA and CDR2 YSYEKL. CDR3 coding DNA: TGCGCCAGCAGCCGCGGTCCTATAGACACTGAAGCTTTCTTT. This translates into CASSRGPIDTEAFF.

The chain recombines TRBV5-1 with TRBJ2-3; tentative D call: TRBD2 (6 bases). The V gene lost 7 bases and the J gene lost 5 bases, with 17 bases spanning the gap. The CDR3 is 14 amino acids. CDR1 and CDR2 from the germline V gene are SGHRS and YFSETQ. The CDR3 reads CASEDPGAGDTQYF. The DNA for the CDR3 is TGCGCCAGCGAGGATCCGGGAGCGGGAGATACGCAGTATTTT.

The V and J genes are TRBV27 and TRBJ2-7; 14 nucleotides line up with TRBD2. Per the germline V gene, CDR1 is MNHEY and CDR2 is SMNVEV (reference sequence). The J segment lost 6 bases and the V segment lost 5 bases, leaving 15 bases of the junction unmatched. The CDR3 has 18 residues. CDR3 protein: CASSQKGTSGSILGEQYF. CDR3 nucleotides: TGTGCCAGCAGTCAAAAAGGGACTAGCGGGAGCATCCTGGGCGAGCAGTACTTC.

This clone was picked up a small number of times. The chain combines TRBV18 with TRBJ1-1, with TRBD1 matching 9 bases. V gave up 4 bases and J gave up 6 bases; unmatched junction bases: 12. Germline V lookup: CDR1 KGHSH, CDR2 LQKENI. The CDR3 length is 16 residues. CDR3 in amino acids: CASSRQLGQGRPEAFF. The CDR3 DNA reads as TGTGCCAGCTCACGTCAGTTAGGACAGGGGCGGCCTGAAGCTTTCTTT. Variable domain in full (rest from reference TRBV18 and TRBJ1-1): NAGVMQNPRHLVRRRGQEARLRCSPMKGHSHVYWYRQLPEEGLKFMVYLQKENIIDESGMPKERFSAEFPKEGPSILRIQQVVRGDSAAYFCASSRQLGQGRPEAFFGQGTRLTVV.

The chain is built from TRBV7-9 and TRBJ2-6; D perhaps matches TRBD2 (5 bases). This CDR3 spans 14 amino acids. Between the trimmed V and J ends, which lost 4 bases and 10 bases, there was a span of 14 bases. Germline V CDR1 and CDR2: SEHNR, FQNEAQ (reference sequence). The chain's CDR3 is CASSSVAGGNVLTF. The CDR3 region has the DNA TGTGCCAGCAGCTCCGTGGCCGGCGGGAACGTCCTGACTTTC.

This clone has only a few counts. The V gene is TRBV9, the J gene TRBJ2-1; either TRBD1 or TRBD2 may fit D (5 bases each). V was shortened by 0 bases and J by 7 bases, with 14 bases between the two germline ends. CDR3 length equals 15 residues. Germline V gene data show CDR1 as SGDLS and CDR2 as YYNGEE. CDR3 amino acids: CASSVALRGVNEQFF. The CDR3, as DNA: TGTGCCAGCAGCGTAGCTTTGAGGGGCGTGAATGAGCAGTTCTTC.

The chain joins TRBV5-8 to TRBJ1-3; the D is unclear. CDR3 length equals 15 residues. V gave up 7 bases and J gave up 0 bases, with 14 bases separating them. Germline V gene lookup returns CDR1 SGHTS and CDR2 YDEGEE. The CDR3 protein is CASGYGRTSGNTIYF. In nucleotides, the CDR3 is TGTGCCAGCGGCTATGGACGGACCTCTGGAAACACCATATATTTT.

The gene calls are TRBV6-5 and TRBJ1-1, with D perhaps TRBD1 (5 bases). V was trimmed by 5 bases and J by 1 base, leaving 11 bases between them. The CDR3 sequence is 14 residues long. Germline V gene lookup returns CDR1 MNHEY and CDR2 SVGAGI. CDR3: CASSPGPRNTEAFF. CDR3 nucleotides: TGTGCCAGCAGTCCGGGACCGAGGAACACTGAAGCTTTCTTT.

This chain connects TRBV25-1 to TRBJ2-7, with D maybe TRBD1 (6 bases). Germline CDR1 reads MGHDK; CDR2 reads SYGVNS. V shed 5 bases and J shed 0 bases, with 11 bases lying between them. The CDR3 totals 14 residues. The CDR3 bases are TGTGCCAGCAGTCAGGGGTTTAGCTCCTACGAGCAGTACTTC. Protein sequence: CASSQGFSSYEQYF.

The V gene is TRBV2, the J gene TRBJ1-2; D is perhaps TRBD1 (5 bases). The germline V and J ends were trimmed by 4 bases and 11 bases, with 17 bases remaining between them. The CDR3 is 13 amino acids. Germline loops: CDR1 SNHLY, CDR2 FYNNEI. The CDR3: CASSGDPILSYTF. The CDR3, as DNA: TGTGCCAGCAGTGGGGACCCTATTTTAAGTTACACCTTC.

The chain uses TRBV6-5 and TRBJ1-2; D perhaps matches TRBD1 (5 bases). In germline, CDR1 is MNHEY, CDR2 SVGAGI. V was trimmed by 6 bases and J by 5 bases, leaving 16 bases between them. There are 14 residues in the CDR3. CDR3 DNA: TGTGCCAGCAGAGCCGGGACTGAGGTATATGGCTACACCTTC. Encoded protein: CASRAGTEVYGYTF.

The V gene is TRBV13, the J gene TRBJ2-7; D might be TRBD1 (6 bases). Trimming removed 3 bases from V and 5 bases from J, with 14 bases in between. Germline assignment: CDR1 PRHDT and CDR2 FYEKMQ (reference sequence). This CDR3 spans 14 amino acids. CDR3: CASSFNRVMDEQYF. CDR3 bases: TGTGCCAGCAGCTTTAACAGGGTCATGGACGAGCAGTACTTC.

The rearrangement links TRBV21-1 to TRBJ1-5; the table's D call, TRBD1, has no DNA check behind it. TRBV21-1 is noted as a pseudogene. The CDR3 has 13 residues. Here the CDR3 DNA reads TGTGCCAGGTTGACAGGGGGCAAGCAGCCCCAGCATTTT. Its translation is CARLTGGKQPQHF.